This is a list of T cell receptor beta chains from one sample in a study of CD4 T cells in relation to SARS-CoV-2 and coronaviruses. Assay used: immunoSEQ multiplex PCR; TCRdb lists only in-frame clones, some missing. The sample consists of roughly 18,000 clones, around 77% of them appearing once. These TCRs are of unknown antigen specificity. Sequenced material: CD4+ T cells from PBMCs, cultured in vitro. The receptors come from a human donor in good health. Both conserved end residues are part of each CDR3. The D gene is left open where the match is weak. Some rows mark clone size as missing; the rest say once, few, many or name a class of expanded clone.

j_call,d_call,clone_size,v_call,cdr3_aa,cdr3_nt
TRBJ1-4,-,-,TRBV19,CASTMRDRPNEKLFF,TGTGCCAGTACCATGAGGGACCGACCTAATGAAAAACTGTTTTTT
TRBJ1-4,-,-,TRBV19,CASRHQGEYEKLFF,TGTGCCAGTAGGCACCAGGGTGAATATGAAAAACTGTTTTTT
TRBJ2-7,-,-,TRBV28,CASQGPLGEQYF,TGTGCCAGCCAGGGCCCCCTCGGCGAGCAGTACTTC
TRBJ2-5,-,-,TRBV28,CASSPKGTGAVRETQYF,TGTGCCAGCAGTCCCAAGGGCACGGGGGCCGTGCGAGAGACCCAGTACTTC
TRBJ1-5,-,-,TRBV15,CATSRIWTENQPQHF,TGTGCCACCAGCAGAATATGGACAGAGAATCAGCCCCAGCATTTT
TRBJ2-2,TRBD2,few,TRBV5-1,CASSQTSGDTGELFF,TGCGCCAGCAGCCAGACTAGCGGAGACACCGGGGAGCTGTTTTTT
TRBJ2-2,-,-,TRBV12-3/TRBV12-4,CASTELPGELFF,TGTGCCAGCACCGAACTCCCCGGGGAGCTGTTTTTT
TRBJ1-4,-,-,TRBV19,CASSPGDQEKLFF,TGTGCCAGTAGCCCCGGGGACCAAGAAAAACTGTTTTTT
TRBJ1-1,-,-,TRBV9,CASSPITVRFEAFF,TGTGCCAGCAGCCCCATCACGGTCAGATTTGAAGCTTTCTTT
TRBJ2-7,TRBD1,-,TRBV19,CASSDDRGHQGEQYF,TGTGCCAGTAGTGACGACAGGGGGCATCAAGGCGAGCAGTACTTC
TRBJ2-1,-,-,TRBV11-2,CASSLDFGTGVHNEQFF,TGTGCCAGCAGCTTAGACTTCGGGACTGGGGTCCACAATGAGCAGTTCTTC
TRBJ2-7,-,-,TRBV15,CATSRDSSQVSEQYF,TGTGCCACCAGCAGAGATAGTAGCCAGGTTAGCGAGCAGTACTTC
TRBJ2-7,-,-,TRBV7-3,CASSAQDQLGYEQYF,TGTGCCAGCAGCGCCCAGGACCAGTTGGGATACGAGCAGTACTTC
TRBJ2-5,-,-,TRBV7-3,CASSLTGQQETQYF,TGTGCCAGCAGCTTAACAGGCCAGCAAGAGACCCAGTACTTC
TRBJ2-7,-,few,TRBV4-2,CASSLGGSSYEQYF,TGTGCCAGCAGCCTTGGCGGAAGCTCCTACGAGCAGTACTTC
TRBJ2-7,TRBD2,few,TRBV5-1,CASSRGGSYEQYF,TGCGCCAGCAGCCGGGGAGGGTCCTACGAGCAGTACTTC
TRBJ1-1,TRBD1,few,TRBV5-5,CASSLTGGSNTEAFF,TGTGCCAGCAGCTTAACAGGGGGAAGTAACACTGAAGCTTTCTTT
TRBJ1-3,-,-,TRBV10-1,CASSESSGSGNTIYF,TGCGCCAGCAGTGAGTCGAGCGGTTCTGGAAACACCATATATTTT
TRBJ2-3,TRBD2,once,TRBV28,CASSLLGTSGVGRTDTQYF,TGTGCCAGCAGTTTACTTGGGACTAGCGGTGTAGGTCGCACAGATACGCAGTATTTT
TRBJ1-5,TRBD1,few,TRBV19,CASNPGQDGQPQHF,TGTGCCAGTAACCCGGGACAGGACGGTCAGCCCCAGCATTTT
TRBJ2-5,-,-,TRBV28,CASSPARVYQETQYF,TGTGCCAGCAGCCCCGCGCGGGTGTACCAAGAGACCCAGTACTTC
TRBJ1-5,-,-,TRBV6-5,CASTLFEKYNQPQHF,TGTGCCAGCACTCTATTTGAAAAATACAATCAGCCCCAGCATTTT
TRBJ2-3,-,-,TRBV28,CASRGLGTDTQYF,TGTGCCAGCAGGGGCCTCGGCACAGATACGCAGTATTTT
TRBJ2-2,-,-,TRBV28,CASSGGIVNTGELFF,TGTGCCAGCAGTGGAGGCATTGTTAACACCGGGGAGCTGTTTTTT
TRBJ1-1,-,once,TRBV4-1,CASSQDAGVNTEAFF,TGCGCCAGCAGCCAAGATGCAGGGGTGAACACTGAAGCTTTCTTT
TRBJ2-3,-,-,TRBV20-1,CSASMLPLADTQYF,TGCAGTGCTAGTATGCTCCCTCTTGCAGATACGCAGTATTTT
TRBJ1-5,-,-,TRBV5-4,CASSLDLSTGTRSNQPQHF,TGTGCCAGCAGCCTGGACCTTTCAACAGGGACCAGGAGCAATCAGCCCCAGCATTTT
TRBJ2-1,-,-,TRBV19,CASTKYGGAGSVVGEQFF,TGTGCCAGTACCAAATATGGGGGGGCAGGGTCAGTGGTTGGTGAGCAGTTCTTC
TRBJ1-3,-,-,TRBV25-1,CASSESRSGNTIYF,TGTGCCAGCAGTGAAAGCAGGTCTGGAAACACCATATATTTT
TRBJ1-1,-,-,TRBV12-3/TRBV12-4,CASSFTGAEAFF,TGTGCCAGCAGTTTTACAGGCGCTGAAGCTTTCTTT
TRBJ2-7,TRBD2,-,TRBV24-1,CATSDTTSGRIYEQYF,TGTGCCACCAGTGATACCACTAGCGGGAGAATTTACGAGCAGTACTTC
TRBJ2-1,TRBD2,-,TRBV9,CASSSHPPATSAYNEQFF,TGTGCCAGCAGCTCACACCCGCCGGCGACTAGCGCTTACAATGAGCAGTTCTTC
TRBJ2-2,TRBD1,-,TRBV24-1,CAERPGQGANGGTGELFF,TGTGCCGAAAGGCCGGGACAGGGGGCTAATGGAGGCACCGGGGAGCTGTTTTTT
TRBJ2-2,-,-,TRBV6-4,CASSNGGPSTGELFF,TGTGCCAGCAGTAATGGGGGGCCGTCCACCGGGGAGCTGTTTTTT
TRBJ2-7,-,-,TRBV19,CASSIDQGFAYEQYF,TGTGCCAGTAGTATAGATCAGGGATTCGCCTACGAGCAGTACTTC
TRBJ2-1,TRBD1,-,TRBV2,CASSSDRAYNEQFF,TGTGCCAGCAGTTCGGACAGGGCTTACAATGAGCAGTTCTTC
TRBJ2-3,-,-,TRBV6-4,CASSEGTASADTQYF,TGTGCCAGCAGTGAAGGGACAGCTAGCGCAGATACGCAGTATTTT
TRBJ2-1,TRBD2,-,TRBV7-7,CASSEGLAGADEQFF,TGTGCCAGCAGCGAGGGACTAGCGGGAGCGGATGAGCAGTTCTTC
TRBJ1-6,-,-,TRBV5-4,CASSMDGENSPLHF,TGTGCCAGCAGCATGGACGGAGAAAATTCACCCCTCCACTTT
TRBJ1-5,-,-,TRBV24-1,CATSGGQLNQPQHF,TGTGCCACCAGTGGCGGACAGCTCAATCAGCCCCAGCATTTT
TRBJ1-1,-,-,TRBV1,CTSSQGKGGAAVGNTEAFF,TGCACCAGCAGCCAAGGAAAGGGGGGCGCAGCAGTAGGAAACACTGAAGCTTTCTTT
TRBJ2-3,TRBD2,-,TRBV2,CASSVGSGRGTDTQYF,TGTGCCAGCAGTGTCGGGAGCGGGAGGGGCACAGATACGCAGTATTTT
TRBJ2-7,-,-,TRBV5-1,CASADRNSYEQYF,TGCGCCAGCGCCGACCGGAACTCCTACGAGCAGTACTTC
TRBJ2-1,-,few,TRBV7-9,CASAQVQGSYNEQFF,TGTGCCAGCGCACAGGTACAGGGCTCCTACAATGAGCAGTTCTTC
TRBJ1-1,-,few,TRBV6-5,CASRLQYEAFF,TGTGCCAGCAGGCTACAGTACGAAGCTTTCTTT
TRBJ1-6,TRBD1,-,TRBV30,CAWSDGTGARLHF,TGTGCCTGGAGTGATGGGACAGGGGCGCGCCTCCACTTT
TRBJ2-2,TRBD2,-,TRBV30,CAWSGLAGVTGELFF,TGTGCCTGGAGTGGGCTAGCGGGAGTTACCGGGGAGCTGTTTTTT
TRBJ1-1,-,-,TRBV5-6,CASSPSIRILNTEAFF,TGTGCCAGCAGCCCCAGCATTAGGATACTGAACACTGAAGCTTTCTTT